This entry is about one TCR beta chain. Its antigen is unidentified. Distinct nucleotide sequences in the sample also encode this CDR3. These data come from a study of shared clonotypes between healthy human individuals. Findings of the study overall: Donor clonotype sharing was expected to depend on sequencing depth. Of the naive CD4 clonotypes, around 4.9% were shared across a few donors. Estimated richness was generally greater in naive than memory subsets.

The table came from immunoSEQ multiplex PCR; TCRdb's copy has only in-frame clones and leaves some out. The sample lists more than 2,000,000 clones, just over 90% occurring once. Every one of the donors was a Caucasian adult that lived in Nashville, Tennessee. V dropped 6 bases and J dropped 8; count of bases not matched to a gene: 9. This CDR3 is 14 amino acids long. The germline gives CDR1 KGHSH, CDR2 LQKENI. The clonotype originates from a man aged 18 to 29 in good health. Some clones in this sample may be carry-over from other donors' samples. The chain joins TRBV18 to TRBJ1-1; 10 bases line up with TRBD1. Material: naive CD4+ T cells from PBMCs. This sample's subset: CD45RA+ positively selected. CDR3 nucleotide sequence: TGTGCCAGCTCCCCCCTGGGACAGGGGACGGAAGCTTTCTTT. Its protein is CASSPLGQGTEAFF.